This TCR beta chain was recovered during a study of blood T cells in healthy people across ages. Germline V lookup: CDR1 DFQATT, CDR2 SNEGSKA (reference sequence). The CDR3 runs to 13 residues. Trimming stripped 6 bases from V and 8 bases from J, with 16 bases between. Combining a sample-barcoded 5' primer with a J-beta primer mix, a second PCR ran for roughly 7 to 12 cycles. TCRdb reprocessed the 5' RACE reads via MiXCR and lists one record per CDR3 protein. The repertoire holds 540,000 or so distinct CDR3 sequences, with 27% as singletons. The sequencing sample was made of blood. V gene TRBV20-1 combines with J gene TRBJ1-4; the D gene is possibly TRBD1 (6 bases). The clonotype comes from a woman between 65 and 79 years old in good health. The CDR3 protein is CSAETGRREKLFF. The CDR3, as DNA: TGCAGTGCCGAGACAGGTCGGAGGGAAAAACTGTTTTTT.